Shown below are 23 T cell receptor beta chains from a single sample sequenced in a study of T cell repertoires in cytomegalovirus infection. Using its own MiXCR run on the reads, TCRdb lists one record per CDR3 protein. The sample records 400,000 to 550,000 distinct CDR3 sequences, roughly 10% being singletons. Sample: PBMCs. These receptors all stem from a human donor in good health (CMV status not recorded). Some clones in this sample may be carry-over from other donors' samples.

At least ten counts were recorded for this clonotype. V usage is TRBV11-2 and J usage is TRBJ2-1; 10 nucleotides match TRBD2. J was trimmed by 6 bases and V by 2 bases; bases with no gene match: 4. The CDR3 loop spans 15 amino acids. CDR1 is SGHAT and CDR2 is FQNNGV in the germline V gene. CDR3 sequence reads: CASSLSGRVVNEQFF. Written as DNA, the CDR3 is TGTGCCAGCAGCTTAAGCGGGAGGGTCGTCAATGAGCAGTTCTTC.

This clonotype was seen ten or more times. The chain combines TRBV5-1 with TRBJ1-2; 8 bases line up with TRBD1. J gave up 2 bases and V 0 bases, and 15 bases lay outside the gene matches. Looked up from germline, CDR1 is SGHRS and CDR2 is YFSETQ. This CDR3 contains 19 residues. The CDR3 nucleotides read TGCGCCAGCAGCTTGGCCAAGGGGACAGGAAACTATACCAACTATGGCTACACCTTC. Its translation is CASSLAKGTGNYTNYGYTF.

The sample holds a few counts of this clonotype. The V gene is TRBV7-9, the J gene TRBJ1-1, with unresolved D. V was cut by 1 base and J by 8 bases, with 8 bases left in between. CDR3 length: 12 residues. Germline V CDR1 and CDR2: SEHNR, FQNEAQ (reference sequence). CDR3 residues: CASSLEQLEAFF. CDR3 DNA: TGTGCCAGCAGCTTAGAACAGTTGGAAGCTTTCTTT.

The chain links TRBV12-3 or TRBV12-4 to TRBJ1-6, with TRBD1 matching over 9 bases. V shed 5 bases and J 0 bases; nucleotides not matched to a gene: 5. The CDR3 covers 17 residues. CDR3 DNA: TGTGCCAGCAGTCTAGGGACAGGGAGCTCCTATAATTCACCCCTCCACTTT. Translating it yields CASSLGTGSSYNSPLHF.

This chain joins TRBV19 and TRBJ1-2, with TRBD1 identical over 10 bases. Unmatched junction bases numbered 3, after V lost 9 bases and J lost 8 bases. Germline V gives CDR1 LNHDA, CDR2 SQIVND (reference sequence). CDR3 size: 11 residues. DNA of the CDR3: TGTGCCAGCAGACAGGGGGCAGGCTACACCTTC. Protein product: CASRQGAGYTF.

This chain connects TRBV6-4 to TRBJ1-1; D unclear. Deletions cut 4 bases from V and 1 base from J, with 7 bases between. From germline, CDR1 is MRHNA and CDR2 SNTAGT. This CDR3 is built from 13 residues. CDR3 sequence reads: CASSADKNTEAFF. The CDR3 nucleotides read TGTGCCAGCAGTGCCGACAAGAACACTGAAGCTTTCTTT.

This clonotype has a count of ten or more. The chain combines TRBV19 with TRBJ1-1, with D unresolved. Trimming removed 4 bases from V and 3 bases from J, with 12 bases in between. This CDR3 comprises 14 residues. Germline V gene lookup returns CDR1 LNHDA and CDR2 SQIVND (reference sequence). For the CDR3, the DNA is TGTGCCAGTAGTAAGATGTGGGAGGACACTGAAGCTTTCTTT. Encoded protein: CASSKMWEDTEAFF.

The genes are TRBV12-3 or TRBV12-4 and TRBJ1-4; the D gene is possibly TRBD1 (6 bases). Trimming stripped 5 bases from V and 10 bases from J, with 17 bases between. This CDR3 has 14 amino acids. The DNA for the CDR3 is TGTGCCAGCAGTGACCGGGACAAGGGAGGAAAACTGTTTTTT. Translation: CASSDRDKGGKLFF.

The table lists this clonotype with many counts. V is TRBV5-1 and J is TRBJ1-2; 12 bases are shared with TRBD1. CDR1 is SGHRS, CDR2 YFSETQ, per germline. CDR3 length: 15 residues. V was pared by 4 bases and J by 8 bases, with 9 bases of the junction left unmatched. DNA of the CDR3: TGCGCCAGCAGCACGGGGACAGGGGGCTTGAGAGGCTACACCTTC. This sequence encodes CASSTGTGGLRGYTF.

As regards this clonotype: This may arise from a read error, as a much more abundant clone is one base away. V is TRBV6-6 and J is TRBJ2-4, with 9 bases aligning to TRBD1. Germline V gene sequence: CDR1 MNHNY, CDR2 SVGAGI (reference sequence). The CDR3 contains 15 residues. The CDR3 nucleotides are TGTGCCAGCAGTTACCCGGGACAGGGAATGGTCATTAAGTACTTC. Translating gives CASSYPGQGMVIKYF.

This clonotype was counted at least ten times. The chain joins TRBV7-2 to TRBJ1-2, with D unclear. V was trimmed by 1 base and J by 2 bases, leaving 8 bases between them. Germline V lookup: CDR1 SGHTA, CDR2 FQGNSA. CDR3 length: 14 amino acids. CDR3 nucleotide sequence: TGTGCCAGCAGCTTAGTGGTACAGAACTATGGCTACACCTTC. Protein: CASSLVVQNYGYTF.

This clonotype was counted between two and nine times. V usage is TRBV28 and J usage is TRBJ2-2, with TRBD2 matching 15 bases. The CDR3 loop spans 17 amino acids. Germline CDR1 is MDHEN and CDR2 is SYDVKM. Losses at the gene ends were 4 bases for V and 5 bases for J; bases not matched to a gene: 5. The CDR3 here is CASSYGLAGGRTGELFF. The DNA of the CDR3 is TGTGCCAGCAGTTATGGACTAGCGGGAGGGAGAACCGGGGAGCTGTTTTTT.

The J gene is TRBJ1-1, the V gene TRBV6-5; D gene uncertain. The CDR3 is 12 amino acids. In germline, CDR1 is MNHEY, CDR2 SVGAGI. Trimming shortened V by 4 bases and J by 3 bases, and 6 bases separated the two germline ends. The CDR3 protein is CASSSLYTEAFF. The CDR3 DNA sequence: TGTGCCAGCAGTTCCCTCTACACTGAAGCTTTCTTT.

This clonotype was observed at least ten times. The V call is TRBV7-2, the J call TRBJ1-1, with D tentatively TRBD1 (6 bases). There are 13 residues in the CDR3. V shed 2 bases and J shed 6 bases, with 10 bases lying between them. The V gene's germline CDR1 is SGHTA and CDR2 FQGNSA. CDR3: CASSLTRGSEAFF. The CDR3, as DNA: TGTGCCAGCAGCTTAACCAGGGGTTCTGAAGCTTTCTTT.

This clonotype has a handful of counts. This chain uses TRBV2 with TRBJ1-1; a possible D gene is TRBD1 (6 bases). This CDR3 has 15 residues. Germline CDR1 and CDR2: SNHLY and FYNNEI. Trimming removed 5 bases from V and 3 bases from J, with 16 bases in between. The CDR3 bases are TGTGCCAGCAGTCCAAGAGGGGACACGGACACTGAAGCTTTCTTT. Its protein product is CASSPRGDTDTEAFF. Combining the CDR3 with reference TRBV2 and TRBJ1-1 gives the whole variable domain EPEVTQTPSHQVTQMGQEVILRCVPISNHLYFYWYRQILGQKVEFLVSFYNNEISEKSEIFDDQFSVERPDGSNFTLKIRSTKLEDSAMYFCASSPRGDTDTEAFFGQGTRLTVV.

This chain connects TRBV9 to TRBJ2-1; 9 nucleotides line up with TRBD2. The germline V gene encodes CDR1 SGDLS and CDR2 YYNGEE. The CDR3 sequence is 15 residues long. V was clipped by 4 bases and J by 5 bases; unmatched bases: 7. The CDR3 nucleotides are TGTGCCAGCAGCTTCAAGGCGGGGGGGAACAATGAGCAGTTCTTC. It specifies CASSFKAGGNNEQFF.

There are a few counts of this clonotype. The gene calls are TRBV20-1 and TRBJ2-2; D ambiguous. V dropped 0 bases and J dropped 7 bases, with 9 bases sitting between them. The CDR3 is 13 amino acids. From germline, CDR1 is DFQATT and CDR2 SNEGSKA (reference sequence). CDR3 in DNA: TGCAGTGCTAGAGATAAGAGTATCGGGGAGCTGTTTTTT. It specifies CSARDKSIGELFF.

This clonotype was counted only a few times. The CDR3 DNA is TGTGCCACCAGCAGGACAGGGGGGAACACTGAAGCTTTCTTT. Translated: CATSRTGGNTEAFF. The chain employs TRBV15 and TRBJ1-1, with 9 bases aligning to TRBD1. V trimming: 3 bases; J trimming: 1 base; junction bases outside the gene matches: 0. CDR3 length equals 14 residues. The germline gives CDR1 LNHNV, CDR2 YYDKDF (reference sequence).

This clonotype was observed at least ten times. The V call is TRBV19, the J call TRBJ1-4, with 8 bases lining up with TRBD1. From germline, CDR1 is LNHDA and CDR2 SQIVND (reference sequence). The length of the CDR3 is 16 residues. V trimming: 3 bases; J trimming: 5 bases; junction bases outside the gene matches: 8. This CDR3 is CASSMDREGRNEKLFF. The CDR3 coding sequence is TGTGCCAGTAGTATGGACAGGGAAGGGAGAAATGAAAAACTGTTTTTT.

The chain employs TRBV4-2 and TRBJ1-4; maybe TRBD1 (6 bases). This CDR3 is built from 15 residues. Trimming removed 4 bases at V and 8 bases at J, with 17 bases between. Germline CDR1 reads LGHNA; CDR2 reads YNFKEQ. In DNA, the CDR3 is TGTGCCAGCAGCCCCGGGGGCCAGGGAGGGGAAAAACTGTTTTTT. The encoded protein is CASSPGGQGGEKLFF.

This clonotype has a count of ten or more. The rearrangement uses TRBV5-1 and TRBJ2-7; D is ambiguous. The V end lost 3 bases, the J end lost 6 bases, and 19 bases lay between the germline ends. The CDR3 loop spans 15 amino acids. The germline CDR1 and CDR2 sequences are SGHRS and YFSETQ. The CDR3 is CASSSILIPSGEQYF. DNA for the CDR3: TGCGCCAGCAGCTCGATTCTGATACCCTCGGGCGAGCAGTACTTC.

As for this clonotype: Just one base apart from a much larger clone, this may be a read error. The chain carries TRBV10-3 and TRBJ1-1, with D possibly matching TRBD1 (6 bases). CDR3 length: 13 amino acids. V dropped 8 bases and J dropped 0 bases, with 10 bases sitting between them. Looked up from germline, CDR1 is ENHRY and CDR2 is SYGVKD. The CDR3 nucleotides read TGTGCCATCGTGGACAGACTGAACACTGAAGCTTTCTTT. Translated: CAIVDRLNTEAFF.

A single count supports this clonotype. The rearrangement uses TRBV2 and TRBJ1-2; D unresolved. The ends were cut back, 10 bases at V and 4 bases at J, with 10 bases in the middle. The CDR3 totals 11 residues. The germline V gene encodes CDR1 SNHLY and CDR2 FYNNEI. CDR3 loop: CAKATVYGYTF. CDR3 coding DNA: TGTGCCAAAGCGACGGTCTATGGCTACACCTTC. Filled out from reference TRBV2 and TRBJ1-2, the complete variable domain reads EPEVTQTPSHQVTQMGQEVILRCVPISNHLYFYWYRQILGQKVEFLVSFYNNEISEKSEIFDDQFSVERPDGSNFTLKIRSTKLEDSAMYFCAKATVYGYTFGSGTRLTVV.